This entry concerns a single TCR beta chain. Libraries were prepared by immunoSEQ multiplex PCR; TCRdb keeps only in-frame clonotypes and omits some of them. In the table there are about 120,000 clones, around 80% of which are singletons. This specimen belongs to a study of blood T cell repertoires in COVID-19. For the study at large: Donors in the United States, Italy and Spain gave samples during acute or convalescent COVID-19. T cells, B-cell-depleted T cells, or PBMCs supplied cDNA or gDNA.

The sequence was obtained from a woman aged 80 or over with acute or convalescent COVID-19. Source material: peripheral blood.

In DNA form, the CDR3 reads TGTGCCAGCAGCCAAGATTTGGCAGGGGTGACTGAAGCTTTCTTT. As protein: CASSQDLAGVTEAFF. The chain recombines TRBV4-2 with TRBJ1-1; D may be TRBD1 (6 bases). Germline assignment: CDR1 LGHNA and CDR2 YNFKEQ. The CDR3 is 15 residues long. V lost 0 bases and J 5 bases, leaving 13 bases between the germline ends.